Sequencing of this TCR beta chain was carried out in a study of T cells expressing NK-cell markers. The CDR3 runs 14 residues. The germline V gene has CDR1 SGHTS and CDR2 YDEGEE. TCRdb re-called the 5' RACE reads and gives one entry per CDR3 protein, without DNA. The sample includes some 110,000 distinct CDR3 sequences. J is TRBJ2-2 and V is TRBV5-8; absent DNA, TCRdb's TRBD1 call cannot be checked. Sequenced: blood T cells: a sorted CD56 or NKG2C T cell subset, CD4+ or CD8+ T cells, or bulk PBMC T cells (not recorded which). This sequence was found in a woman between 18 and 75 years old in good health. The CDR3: CASSWTQNTGELFF.